This is a list of T cell receptor beta chains from one sample in a study of OX40 agonist ivuxolimab in advanced cancers. Assay: immunoSEQ multiplex PCR; the TCRdb copy retains only in-frame clones and omits some. This sample yields about 15,000 clones, of which around 80% are seen a single time; roughly two fifths belongs to the top ten. The sequenced sample was CD4+ or CD8+ T cells sorted from blood, obtained in a trial of the OX40 agonist ivuxolimab. The receptors were sampled from an adult with an advanced solid tumor such as melanoma, head and neck, liver or kidney cancer. Both conserved end residues are part of each CDR3. Each record gives: D gene, V gene, J gene, clone size, CDR3 DNA, CDR3 protein. A D gene is named only where the DNA matches it firmly. Clone size is stated in some rows and not others, as once, few, many or a class when expanded.

d_call: NA; v_call: TRBV19; j_call: TRBJ1-1; clone_size: NA; cdr3_nt: TGTGCCAGTAGTATTAGCTCGTTGGGGAACACTGAAGCTTTCTTT; cdr3_aa: CASSISSLGNTEAFF
d_call: TRBD2; v_call: TRBV4-3; j_call: TRBJ2-2; clone_size: many; cdr3_nt: TGCGCCAGCAGCCAAGATCGGACTAGCGGGAGGACCGGGGAGCTGTTTTTT; cdr3_aa: CASSQDRTSGRTGELFF
d_call: NA; v_call: TRBV6-1; j_call: TRBJ2-7; clone_size: NA; cdr3_nt: TGTGCCAGCAGCCAAGGGCCCGGGGGCTACGAGCAGTACTTC; cdr3_aa: CASSQGPGGYEQYF
d_call: NA; v_call: TRBV7-2; j_call: TRBJ2-7; clone_size: NA; cdr3_nt: TGTGCCAGCAGCCGTAGTATTATGGCGGGCCTTTACGAGCAGTACTTC; cdr3_aa: CASSRSIMAGLYEQYF
d_call: TRBD1; v_call: TRBV7-3; j_call: TRBJ1-2; clone_size: NA; cdr3_nt: TGTGCCAGCAGCCCTGTAACTGGGACAGGGAACTATGGCTACACCTTC; cdr3_aa: CASSPVTGTGNYGYTF
d_call: NA; v_call: TRBV27; j_call: TRBJ2-7; clone_size: once; cdr3_nt: TGTGCCAGCAGTCCCGGGACGGGCTACGAGCAGTACTTC; cdr3_aa: CASSPGTGYEQYF
d_call: NA; v_call: TRBV7-8; j_call: TRBJ1-5; clone_size: once; cdr3_nt: TGTGCCAGCAGCTTGGGGTCTGCCCTCAATCAGCCCCAGCATTTT; cdr3_aa: CASSLGSALNQPQHF
d_call: TRBD1; v_call: TRBV29-1; j_call: TRBJ2-7; clone_size: once; cdr3_nt: TGCAGCGTGGGGACAGGGAACTACGAGCAGTACTTC; cdr3_aa: CSVGTGNYEQYF
d_call: NA; v_call: TRBV9; j_call: TRBJ2-5; clone_size: NA; cdr3_nt: TGTGCCAGCAGCGTAGATGGGACCCCCCAAGAGACCCAGTACTTC; cdr3_aa: CASSVDGTPQETQYF
d_call: NA; v_call: TRBV4-1; j_call: TRBJ1-3; clone_size: NA; cdr3_nt: TGCGCCAGCAGCCAAGATAACATAGGTGCTGGAAACACCATATATTTT; cdr3_aa: CASSQDNIGAGNTIYF
d_call: NA; v_call: TRBV28; j_call: TRBJ2-1; clone_size: NA; cdr3_nt: TGTGCCAGCAGTTTTTCCCCTCCGGGGGTTGGTTCCTACAATGAGCAGTTCTTC; cdr3_aa: CASSFSPPGVGSYNEQFF
d_call: NA; v_call: TRBV19; j_call: TRBJ2-7; clone_size: NA; cdr3_nt: TGTGCCAGTAGTCCCGTCCTTGGACAGTCCTACGAGCAGTACTTC; cdr3_aa: CASSPVLGQSYEQYF